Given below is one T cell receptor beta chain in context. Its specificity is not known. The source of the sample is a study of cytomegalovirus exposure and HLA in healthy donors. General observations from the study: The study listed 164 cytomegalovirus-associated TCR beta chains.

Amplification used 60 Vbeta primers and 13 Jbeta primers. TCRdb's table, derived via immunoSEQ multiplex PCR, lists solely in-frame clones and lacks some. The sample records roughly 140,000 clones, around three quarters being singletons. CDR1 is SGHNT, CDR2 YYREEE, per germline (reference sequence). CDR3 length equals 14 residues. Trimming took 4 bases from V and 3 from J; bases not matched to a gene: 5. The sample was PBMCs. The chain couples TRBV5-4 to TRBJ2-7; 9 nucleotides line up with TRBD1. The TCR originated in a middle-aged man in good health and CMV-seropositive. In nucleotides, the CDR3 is TGTGCCAGCAGCACCAGGACAGGGGACTACGAGCAGTACTTC. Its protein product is CASSTRTGDYEQYF.